This TCR beta chain was identified in a study of response to subunit inactivated influenza vaccine. There are a few counts of this clonotype. CDR3 length: 18 residues. V was pared by 1 base and J by 0 bases, with 16 bases between. Looked up from germline, CDR1 is SGHVS and CDR2 is FNYEAQ. One entry per CDR3 protein results from TCRdb running MiXCR on the RT-PCR reads. The data show roughly 700,000 distinct CDR3 sequences, approximately 15% seen once. This specimen was PBMCs from blood, taken around two weeks before vaccination. The TCR originated in a man aged 50 to 60 who received an inactivated influenza vaccine. The chain uses TRBV7-6 and TRBJ2-1; D might be TRBD2 (5 bases). CDR3 DNA: TGTGCCAGCAGCTTAGATCCATTACGGGGAAGCTCCTACAATGAGCAGTTCTTC. This sequence encodes CASSLDPLRGSSYNEQFF.